This T cell receptor beta chain was identified in a study of T cells in Graves' hyperthyroidism and ophthalmopathy. The CDR3 regions of TCR beta were amplified from RNA transcripts. TCR CDR3 regions were first amplified by RT-PCR with HTBI primers. TCRdb processed the multiplex PCR reads anew with MiXCR; each CDR3 protein has one entry. The sample records hundreds of thousands of distinct CDR3 sequences, 46% being singletons. What was sequenced was peripheral blood or thyroid tissue (not recorded which). This receptor was obtained from a woman under 30 with Graves' hyperthyroidism.

The CDR3: CSAHSGRARETQYF. For the CDR3, the DNA is TGCAGTGCCCATAGCGGGAGGGCCCGGGAGACCCAGTACTTC. V is TRBV20-1 and J is TRBJ2-5; 11 bases fit TRBD2. V was pared by 6 bases and J by 5 bases, with 8 bases of the junction left unmatched. The CDR3 length is 14 residues. Germline values: CDR1 DFQATT, CDR2 SNEGSKA (reference sequence).